What follows are 4 T cell receptor beta chains derived from one specimen sequenced in a study of graft-versus-host responses after intestinal transplantation. These receptors lack a known antigen. Sequencing was performed with immunoSEQ multiplex PCR; in TCRdb, only in-frame clones are kept and a portion is missing. Altogether roughly 90,000 clones are present, around 90% being singletons, with the ten largest covering roughly 0.3%. The specimen comprised unstimulated CD4+ T cells sorted from spleen or lymph node cells, sampled before transplant. The receptors were gathered from a human donor who was the organ donor for an intestinal transplant.

V gene TRBV7-2 combines with J gene TRBJ1-4; 8 bases are a match to TRBD1. This CDR3 region has 17 residues. Germline loops: CDR1 SGHTA, CDR2 FQGNSA. The V and J ends lost 1 base and 6 bases, in that order; junction bases with no gene match: 10. The CDR3 region is CASSLGGRDRRHEKLFF. In DNA form, the CDR3 reads TGTGCCAGCAGCTTAGGGGGTCGGGACAGGAGACATGAAAAACTGTTTTTT.

V usage is TRBV5-1 and J usage is TRBJ1-4; 10 nucleotides agree with TRBD1. J lost 3 bases, V lost 0 bases, and 2 bases had no gene match. Per the germline V gene, CDR1 is SGHRS and CDR2 is YFSETQ. The CDR3 runs 16 residues. The CDR3 reads CASSLGQGAANEKLFF. CDR3 nucleotides: TGCGCCAGCAGCTTGGGACAGGGGGCGGCTAATGAAAAACTGTTTTTT.

The rearrangement links TRBV5-4 to TRBJ2-4, with D possibly matching TRBD2 (7 bases). CDR1 is SGHNT, CDR2 YYREEE, per germline (reference sequence). Trimming pared 4 bases from V and 7 bases from J, leaving 18 bases between. The CDR3 spans 15 residues. Here the CDR3 reads CASSRSGARGNIQYF. As DNA, the CDR3 is TGTGCCAGCAGCCGGTCGGGGGCGCGGGGGAACATTCAGTACTTC.

This clone came up once. V and J are TRBV5-6 and TRBJ1-1, with 7 positions matching TRBD1. CDR1 and CDR2 from the germline V gene are SGHDT and YYEEEE. V was clipped by 3 bases and J by 0 bases; unmatched bases: 2. This CDR3 comprises 14 residues. The CDR3 DNA follows: TGTGCCAGCAGCTCAGGGGGGATGAACACTGAAGCTTTCTTT. This sequence encodes CASSSGGMNTEAFF.